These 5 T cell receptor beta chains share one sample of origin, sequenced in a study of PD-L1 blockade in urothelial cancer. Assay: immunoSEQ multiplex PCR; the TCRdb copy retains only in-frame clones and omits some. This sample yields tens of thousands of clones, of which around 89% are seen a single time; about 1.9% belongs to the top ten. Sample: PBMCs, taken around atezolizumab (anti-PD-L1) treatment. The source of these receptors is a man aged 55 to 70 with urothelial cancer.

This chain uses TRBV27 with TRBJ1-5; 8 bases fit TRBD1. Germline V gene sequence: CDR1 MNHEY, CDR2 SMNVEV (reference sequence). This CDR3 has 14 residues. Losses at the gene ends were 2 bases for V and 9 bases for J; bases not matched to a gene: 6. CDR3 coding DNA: TGTGCCAGCAGTTTAGGACAGGGCAGACCGCCCCAGCATTTT. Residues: CASSLGQGRPPQHF.

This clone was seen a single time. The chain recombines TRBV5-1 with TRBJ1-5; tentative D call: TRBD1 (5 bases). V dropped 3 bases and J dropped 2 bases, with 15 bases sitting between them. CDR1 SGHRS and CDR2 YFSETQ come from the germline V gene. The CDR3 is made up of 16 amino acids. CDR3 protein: CASSWGGTGGNQPQHF. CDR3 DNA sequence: TGCGCCAGCAGCTGGGGGGGGACCGGGGGCAATCAGCCCCAGCATTTT.

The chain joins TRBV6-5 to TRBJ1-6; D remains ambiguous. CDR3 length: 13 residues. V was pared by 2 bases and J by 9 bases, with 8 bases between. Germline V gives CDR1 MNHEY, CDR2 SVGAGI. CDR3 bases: TGTGCCAGCAGTTACGAGAGCTTTTCACCCCTCCACTTT. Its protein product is CASSYESFSPLHF.

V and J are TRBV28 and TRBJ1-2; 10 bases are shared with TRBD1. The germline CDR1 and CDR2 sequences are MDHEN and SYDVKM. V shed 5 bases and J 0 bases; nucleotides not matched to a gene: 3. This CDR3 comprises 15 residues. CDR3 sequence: CASSHGTGANYGYTF. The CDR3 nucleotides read TGTGCCAGCAGTCATGGGACAGGGGCTAACTATGGCTACACCTTC.

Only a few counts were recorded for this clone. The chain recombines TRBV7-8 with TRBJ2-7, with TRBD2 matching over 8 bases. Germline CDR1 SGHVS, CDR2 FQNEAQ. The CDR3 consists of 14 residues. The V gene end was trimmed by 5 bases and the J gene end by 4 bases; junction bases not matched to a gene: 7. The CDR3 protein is CASSLLAGGYEQYF. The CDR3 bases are TGTGCCAGCAGCCTATTGGCGGGGGGATACGAGCAGTACTTC.